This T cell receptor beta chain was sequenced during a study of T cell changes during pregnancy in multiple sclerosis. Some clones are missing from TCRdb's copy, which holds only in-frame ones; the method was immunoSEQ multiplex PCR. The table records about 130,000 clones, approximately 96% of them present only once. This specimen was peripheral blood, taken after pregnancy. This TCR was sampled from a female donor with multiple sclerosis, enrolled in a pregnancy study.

The CDR3 sequence: CASSPSNGGRDNEQFF. In DNA form, the CDR3 reads TGTGCCAGCAGCCCCTCGAACGGGGGAAGAGACAATGAGCAGTTCTTC. The chain has TRBV5-7 and TRBJ2-1; TRBD2 is a possible D gene (6 bases). TRBV5-7 carries the ORF label, with uncertain function. The CDR3 is 16 residues long. V shed 4 bases and J shed 5 bases, with 19 bases lying between them.